Here is one T cell receptor (beta chain) with its context. This record belongs to a study of blood T cell repertoires in COVID-19. On the study more broadly: Samples taken during acute and convalescent COVID-19 were collected in the United States, Italy and Spain. The cDNA or gDNA used as material had been derived from T cells, B-cell-depleted T cells, or PBMCs.

Trimming cost V 3 bases and J 3 bases, with 8 bases left between them. CDR3 length: 13 amino acids. In the original processing: Nucleated cell number was recorded as an estimate derived from reference gene primer amplification. TCRdb's copy holds only in-frame clones and misses some; the assay was immunoSEQ multiplex PCR. V, J and clone size derive from that table, while D and trimming were established from the DNA sequence. The repertoire holds 250,000 to 350,000 clones, with roughly 90% as singletons. The origin of this receptor is a man aged 18 to 30 who had recovered from COVID-19. Sequenced material: peripheral blood. This chain connects TRBV12-3 or TRBV12-4 to TRBJ1-1; D gene uncertain. The CDR3 bases are TGTGCCAGCAGTTTCGAGGCGCACACTGAAGCTTTCTTT. Protein product: CASSFEAHTEAFF.